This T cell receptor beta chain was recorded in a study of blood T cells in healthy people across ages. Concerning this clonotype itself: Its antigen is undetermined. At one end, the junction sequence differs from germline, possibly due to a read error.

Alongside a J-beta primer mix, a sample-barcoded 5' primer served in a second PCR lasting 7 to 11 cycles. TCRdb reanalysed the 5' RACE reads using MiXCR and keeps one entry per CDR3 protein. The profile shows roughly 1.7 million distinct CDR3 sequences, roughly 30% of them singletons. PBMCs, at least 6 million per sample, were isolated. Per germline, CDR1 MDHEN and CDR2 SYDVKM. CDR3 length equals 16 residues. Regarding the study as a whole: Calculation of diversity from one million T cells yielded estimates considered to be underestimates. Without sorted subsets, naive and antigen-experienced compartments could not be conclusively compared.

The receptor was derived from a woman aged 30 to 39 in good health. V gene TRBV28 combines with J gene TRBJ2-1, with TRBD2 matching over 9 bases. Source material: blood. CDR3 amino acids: CANSSSSGATYNEQFF. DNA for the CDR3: TGTGCCAACAGTTCCTCTAGCGGGGCCACCTACAATGAGCAGTTCTTC.